This T cell receptor (beta chain) was observed in a study of shared clonotypes between healthy human individuals. Sorted-subset replicate PCR reactions contained approximately 190 ng DNA, corresponding to tens of thousands of T cell genomes. Produced via immunoSEQ multiplex PCR; TCRdb's table is partial and in-frame only. The sample carries a few hundred thousand clones, approximately 97% recorded once. Trimming removed 7 bases from V and 2 bases from J, with 14 bases in between. CDR3 length: 14 residues. Germline V CDR1 and CDR2: SNHLY, FYNNEI. Findings and caveats of the study: Lower generation probabilities were found for non-shared clonotypes than for those shared by all four donors. An effect of sequencing depth on clonotype sharing among donors was expected.

Memory CD4+ cells were the fraction left after CD45RA+ naive selection. Remarks on this clone: Antigen: not known.

The sample taken for sequencing was naive CD4+ T cells sorted from blood. As for subset: CD45RA+ positively selected. The sequence was obtained from a woman in her twenties or thirties in good health. This chain connects TRBV2 to TRBJ1-1; no reliable D call. The CDR3 sequence: CASKWRFLNTEAFF. The CDR3 nucleotides read TGTGCCAGCAAATGGCGTTTCCTAAACACTGAAGCTTTCTTT.